A selection of T cell receptor beta chains follows, all from one sample in a study of blood T cell repertoires in COVID-19. Profiling relied on immunoSEQ multiplex PCR, and the TCRdb table lists in-frame clones only, not all of them. The sample has 50,000 to 65,000 clones, around 86% seen once. The sequenced material came from peripheral blood. All receptors come from a man aged 50 to 59 with active COVID-19. The CDR3 runs from the conserved cysteine through the conserved F or W. A D gene is named only where the DNA matches it firmly. Clone size is given for some rows only: seen once, a few or many times, or a class if the clone is expanded.

d_call,v_call,clone_size,j_call,cdr3_aa,cdr3_nt
TRBD1,TRBV19,.,TRBJ1-2,CASSPGTGNGYTF,TGTGCCAGTAGCCCAGGGACAGGGAACGGCTACACCTTC
.,TRBV21-1,.,TRBJ2-1,CASSKVKDRGFNEQFF,TGTGCCAGCAGCAAAGTAAAGGACAGGGGGTTCAATGAGCAGTTCTTC
TRBD2,TRBV3-1/TRBV3-2,once,TRBJ2-1,CASSQDHSGSYDEQFF,TGTGCCAGCAGCCAAGATCATAGCGGGAGTTACGATGAGCAGTTCTTC
TRBD1,TRBV6-5,.,TRBJ1-2,CASRSTGVGYGYTF,TGTGCCAGCAGATCCACAGGGGTGGGGTATGGCTACACCTTC
TRBD1,TRBV24-1,once,TRBJ2-5,CATSGAGGLAKTQYF,TGTGCCACCAGTGGAGCAGGGGGTTTAGCAAAGACCCAGTACTTC
.,TRBV2,.,TRBJ1-1,CASSEALGGARTEAFF,TGTGCCAGCAGTGAAGCGCTTGGGGGGGCGCGAACTGAAGCTTTCTTT
.,TRBV2,.,TRBJ1-4,CATKPWGEVNEKLFF,TGTGCCACCAAGCCCTGGGGGGAGGTTAATGAAAAACTGTTTTTT
.,TRBV6-5,.,TRBJ2-7,CASRRGTPSSYEQYF,TGTGCCAGCAGACGTGGGACACCGAGCTCCTACGAGCAGTACTTC
TRBD2,TRBV5-1,.,TRBJ2-2,CASREAGGTGELFF,TGCGCCAGCAGAGAAGCGGGAGGCACCGGGGAGCTGTTTTTT
.,TRBV3-1/TRBV3-2,.,TRBJ1-1,CASSQDPGSTEAFF,TGTGCCAGCAGCCAAGATCCCGGTAGCACTGAAGCTTTCTTT
TRBD1,TRBV4-1,once,TRBJ2-3,CASSQPYRGRGTDTQYF,TGCGCCAGCAGCCAGCCGTACAGGGGCCGGGGCACAGATACGCAGTATTTT
TRBD2,TRBV7-7,.,TRBJ2-1,CASSSTSGGAGEQFF,TGTGCTAGCAGCTCCACTAGCGGGGGGGCTGGCGAGCAGTTCTTC